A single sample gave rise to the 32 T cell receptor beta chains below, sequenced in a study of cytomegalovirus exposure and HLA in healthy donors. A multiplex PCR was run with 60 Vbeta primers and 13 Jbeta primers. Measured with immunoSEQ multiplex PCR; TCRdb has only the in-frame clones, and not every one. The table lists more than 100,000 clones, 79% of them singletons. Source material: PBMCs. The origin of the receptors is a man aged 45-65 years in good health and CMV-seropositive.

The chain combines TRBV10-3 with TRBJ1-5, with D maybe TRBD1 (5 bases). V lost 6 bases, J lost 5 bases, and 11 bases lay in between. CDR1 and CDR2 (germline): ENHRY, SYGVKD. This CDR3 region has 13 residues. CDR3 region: CAISRQPDQPQHF. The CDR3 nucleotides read TGTGCCATCAGCCGACAGCCGGATCAGCCCCAGCATTTT.

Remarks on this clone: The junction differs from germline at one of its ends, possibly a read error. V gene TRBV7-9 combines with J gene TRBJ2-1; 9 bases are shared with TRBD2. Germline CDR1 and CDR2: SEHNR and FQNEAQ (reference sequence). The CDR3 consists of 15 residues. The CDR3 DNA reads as TGTTCCAGCAGCTTTAGCGGGAGCTCCTACAATGAGCAGTTCTTC. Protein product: CSSSFSGSSYNEQFF.

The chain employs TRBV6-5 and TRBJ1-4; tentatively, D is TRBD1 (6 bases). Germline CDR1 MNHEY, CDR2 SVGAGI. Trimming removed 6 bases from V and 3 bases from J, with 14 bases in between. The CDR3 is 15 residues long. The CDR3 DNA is TGTGCCAGCAGACCAAAGACAGGACCTAATGAAAAACTGTTTTTT. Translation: CASRPKTGPNEKLFF.

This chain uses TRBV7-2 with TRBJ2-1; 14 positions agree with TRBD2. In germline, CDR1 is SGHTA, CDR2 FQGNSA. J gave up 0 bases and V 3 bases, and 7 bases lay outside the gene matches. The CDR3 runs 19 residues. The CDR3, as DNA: TGTGCCAGCAGCTTTGCCCGGGGACTAGCGGGAGTCTCCTACAATGAGCAGTTCTTC. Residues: CASSFARGLAGVSYNEQFF. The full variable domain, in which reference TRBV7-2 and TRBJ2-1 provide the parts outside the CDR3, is GAGVSQSPSNKVTEKGKDVELRCDPISGHTALYWYRQSLGQGLEFLIYFQGNSAPDKSGLPSDRFSAERTGGSVSTLTIQRTQQEDSAVYLCASSFARGLAGVSYNEQFFGPGTRLTVL.

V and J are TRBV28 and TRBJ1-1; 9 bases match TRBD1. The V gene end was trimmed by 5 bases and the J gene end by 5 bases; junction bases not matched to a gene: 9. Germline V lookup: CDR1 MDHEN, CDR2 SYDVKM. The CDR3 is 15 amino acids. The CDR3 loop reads CASSPFTGGLTEAFF. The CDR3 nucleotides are TGTGCCAGCAGTCCATTTACAGGGGGCCTAACTGAAGCTTTCTTT.

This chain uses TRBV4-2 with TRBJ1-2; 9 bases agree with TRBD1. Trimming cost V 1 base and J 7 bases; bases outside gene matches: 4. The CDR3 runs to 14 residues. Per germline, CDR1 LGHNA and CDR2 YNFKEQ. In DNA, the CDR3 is TGTGCCAGCAGCCAAGCAACAGGGGGCGGTGGCTACACCTTC. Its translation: CASSQATGGGGYTF.

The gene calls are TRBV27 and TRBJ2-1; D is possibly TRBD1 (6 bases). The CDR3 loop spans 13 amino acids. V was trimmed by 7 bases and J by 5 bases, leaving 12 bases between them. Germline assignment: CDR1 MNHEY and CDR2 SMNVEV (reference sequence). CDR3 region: CASTNYRDNEQFF. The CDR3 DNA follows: TGTGCCAGCACCAATTACAGGGACAATGAGCAGTTCTTC.

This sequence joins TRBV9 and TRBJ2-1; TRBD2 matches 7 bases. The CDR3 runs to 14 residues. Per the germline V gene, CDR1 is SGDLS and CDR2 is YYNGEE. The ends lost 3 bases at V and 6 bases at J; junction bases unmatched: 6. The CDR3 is CASSELATANEQFF. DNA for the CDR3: TGTGCCAGCAGCGAACTAGCGACCGCCAATGAGCAGTTCTTC.

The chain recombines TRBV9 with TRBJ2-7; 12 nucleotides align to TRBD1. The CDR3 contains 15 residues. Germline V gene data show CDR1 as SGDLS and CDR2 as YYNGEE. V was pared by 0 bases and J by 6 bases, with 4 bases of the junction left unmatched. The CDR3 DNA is TGTGCCAGCAGCGTAGGAGGGACAGGGGGCCGCGAGCAGTACTTC. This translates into CASSVGGTGGREQYF.

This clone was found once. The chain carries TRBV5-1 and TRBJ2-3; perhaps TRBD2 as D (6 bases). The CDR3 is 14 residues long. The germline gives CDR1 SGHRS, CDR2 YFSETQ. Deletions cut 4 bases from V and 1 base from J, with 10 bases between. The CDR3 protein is CASSGSGRTDTQYF. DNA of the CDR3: TGCGCCAGCAGCGGTAGCGGTCGCACAGATACGCAGTATTTT. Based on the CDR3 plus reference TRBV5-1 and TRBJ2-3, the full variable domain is KAGVTQTPRYLIKTRGQQVTLSCSPISGHRSVSWYQQTPGQGLQFLFEYFSETQRNKGNFPGRFSGRQFSNSRSEMNVSTLELGDSALYLCASSGSGRTDTQYFGPGTRLTVL.

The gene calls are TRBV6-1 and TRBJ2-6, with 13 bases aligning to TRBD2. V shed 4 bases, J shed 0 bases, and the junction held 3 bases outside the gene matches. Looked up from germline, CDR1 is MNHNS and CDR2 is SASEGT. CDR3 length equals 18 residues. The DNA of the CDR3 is TGTGCCAGCAGTGGGACTAGCGGGAGTCTCTCTGGGGCCAACGTCCTGACTTTC. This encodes CASSGTSGSLSGANVLTF.

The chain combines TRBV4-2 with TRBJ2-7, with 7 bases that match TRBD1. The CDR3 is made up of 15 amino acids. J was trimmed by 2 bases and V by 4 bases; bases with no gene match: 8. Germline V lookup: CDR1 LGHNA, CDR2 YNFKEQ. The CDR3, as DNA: TGTGCCAGCAGCCGCCGGGACAGAAACGCCTACGAGCAGTACTTC. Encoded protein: CASSRRDRNAYEQYF.

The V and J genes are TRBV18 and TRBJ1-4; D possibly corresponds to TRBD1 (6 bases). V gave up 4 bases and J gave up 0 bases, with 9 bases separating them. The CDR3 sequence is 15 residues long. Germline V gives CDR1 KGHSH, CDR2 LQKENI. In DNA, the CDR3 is TGTGCCAGCTCACGCGACAGGACAACTAATGAAAAACTGTTTTTT. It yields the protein CASSRDRTTNEKLFF.

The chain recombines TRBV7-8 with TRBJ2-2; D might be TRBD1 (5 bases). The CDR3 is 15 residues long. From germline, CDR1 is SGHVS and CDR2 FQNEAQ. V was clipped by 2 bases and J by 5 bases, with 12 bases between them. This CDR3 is CASSLKGRLTGELFF. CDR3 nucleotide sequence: TGTGCCAGCAGCTTAAAGGGGCGATTGACCGGGGAGCTGTTTTTT.

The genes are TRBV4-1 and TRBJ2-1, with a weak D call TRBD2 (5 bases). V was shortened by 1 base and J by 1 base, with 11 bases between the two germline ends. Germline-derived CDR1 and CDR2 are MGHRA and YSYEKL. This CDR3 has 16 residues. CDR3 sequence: CASSQGPSGSYNEQFF. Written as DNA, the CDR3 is TGCGCCAGCAGCCAAGGGCCCAGCGGATCCTACAATGAGCAGTTCTTC.

CDR3 in DNA: TGTGCCAGTAGTACCTACATCGGGAGGGAGGAGCTGTTTTTT. It codes for CASSTYIGREELFF. The chain carries TRBV19 and TRBJ2-2, with 8 bases matching TRBD2. The germline V gene has CDR1 LNHDA and CDR2 SQIVND (reference sequence). There are 14 residues in the CDR3. V shed 4 bases and J 10 bases; nucleotides not matched to a gene: 8.

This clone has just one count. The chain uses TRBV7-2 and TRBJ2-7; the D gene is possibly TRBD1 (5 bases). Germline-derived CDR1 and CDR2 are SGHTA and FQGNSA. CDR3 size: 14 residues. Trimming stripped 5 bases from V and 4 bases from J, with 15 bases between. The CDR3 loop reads CASSPRGVPYEQYF. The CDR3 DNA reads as TGTGCCAGCAGCCCAAGGGGCGTACCTTACGAGCAGTACTTC. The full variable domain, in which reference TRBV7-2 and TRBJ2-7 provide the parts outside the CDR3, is GAGVSQSPSNKVTEKGKDVELRCDPISGHTALYWYRQSLGQGLEFLIYFQGNSAPDKSGLPSDRFSAERTGGSVSTLTIQRTQQEDSAVYLCASSPRGVPYEQYFGPGTRLTVT.

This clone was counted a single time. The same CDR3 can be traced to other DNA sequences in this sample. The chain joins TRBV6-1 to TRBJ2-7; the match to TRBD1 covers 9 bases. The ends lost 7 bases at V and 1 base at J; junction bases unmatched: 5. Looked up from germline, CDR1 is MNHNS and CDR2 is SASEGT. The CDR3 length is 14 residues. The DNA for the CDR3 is TGTGCCAGCAATCGGGACAGGGCATCCTACGAGCAGTACTTC. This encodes CASNRDRASYEQYF.

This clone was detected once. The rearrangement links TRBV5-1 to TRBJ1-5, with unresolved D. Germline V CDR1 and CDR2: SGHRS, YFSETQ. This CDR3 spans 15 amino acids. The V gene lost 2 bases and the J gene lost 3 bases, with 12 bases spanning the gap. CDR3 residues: CASSLGVYDNQPQHF. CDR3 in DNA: TGCGCCAGCAGCTTAGGAGTCTATGACAATCAGCCCCAGCATTTT.

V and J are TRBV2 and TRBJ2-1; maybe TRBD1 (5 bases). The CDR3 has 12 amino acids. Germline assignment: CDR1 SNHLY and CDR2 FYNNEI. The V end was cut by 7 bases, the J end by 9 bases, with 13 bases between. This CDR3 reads CASNPDQGEQFF. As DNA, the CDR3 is TGTGCCAGCAATCCCGATCAGGGTGAGCAGTTCTTC.

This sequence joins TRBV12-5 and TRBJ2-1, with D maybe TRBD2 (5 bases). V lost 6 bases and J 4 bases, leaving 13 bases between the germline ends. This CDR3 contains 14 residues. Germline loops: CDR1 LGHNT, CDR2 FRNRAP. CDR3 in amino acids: CASGRESRYNEQFF. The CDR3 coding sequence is TGTGCTAGTGGGAGGGAGTCCAGATACAATGAGCAGTTCTTC.

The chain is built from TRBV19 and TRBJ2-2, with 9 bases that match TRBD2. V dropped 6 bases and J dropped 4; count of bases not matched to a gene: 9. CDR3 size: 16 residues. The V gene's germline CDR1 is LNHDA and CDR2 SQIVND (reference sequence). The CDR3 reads CASSGVAGVSTGELFF. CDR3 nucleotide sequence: TGTGCCAGTAGCGGGGTAGCGGGAGTTTCCACCGGGGAGCTGTTTTTT.

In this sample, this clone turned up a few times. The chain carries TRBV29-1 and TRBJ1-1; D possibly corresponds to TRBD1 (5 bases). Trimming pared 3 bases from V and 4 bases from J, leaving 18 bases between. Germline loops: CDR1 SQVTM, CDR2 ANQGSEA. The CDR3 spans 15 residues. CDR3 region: CSVEGEAGMFTEAFF. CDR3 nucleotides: TGCAGCGTTGAGGGGGAGGCAGGGATGTTCACTGAAGCTTTCTTT. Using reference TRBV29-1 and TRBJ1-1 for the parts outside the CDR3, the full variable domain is SAVISQKPSRDICQRGTSLTIQCQVDSQVTMMFWYRQQPGQSLTLIATANQGSEATYESGFVIDKFPISRPNLTFSTLTVSNMSPEDSSIYLCSVEGEAGMFTEAFFGQGTRLTVV.

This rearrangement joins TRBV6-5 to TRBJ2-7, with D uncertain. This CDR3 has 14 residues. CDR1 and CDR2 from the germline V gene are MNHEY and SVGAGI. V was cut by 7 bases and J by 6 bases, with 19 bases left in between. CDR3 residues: CASKVTVFDFEQYF. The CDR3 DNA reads TGTGCCAGCAAGGTCACGGTTTTTGACTTCGAGCAGTACTTC.

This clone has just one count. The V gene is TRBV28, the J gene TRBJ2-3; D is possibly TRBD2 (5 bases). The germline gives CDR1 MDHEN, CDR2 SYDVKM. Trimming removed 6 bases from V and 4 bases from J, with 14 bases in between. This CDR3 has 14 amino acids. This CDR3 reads CASSDSVSPDTQYF. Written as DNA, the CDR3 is TGTGCCAGCAGCGATAGCGTTAGCCCAGATACGCAGTATTTT. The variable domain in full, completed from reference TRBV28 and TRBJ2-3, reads DVKVTQSSRYLVKRTGEKVFLECVQDMDHENMFWYRQDPGLGLRLIYFSYDVKMKEKGDIPEGYSVSREKKERFSLILESASTNQTSMYLCASSDSVSPDTQYFGPGTRLTVL.

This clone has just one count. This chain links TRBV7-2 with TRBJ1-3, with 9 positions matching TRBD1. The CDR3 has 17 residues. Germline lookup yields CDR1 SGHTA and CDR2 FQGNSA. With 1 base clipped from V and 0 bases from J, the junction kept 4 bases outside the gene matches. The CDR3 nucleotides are TGTGCCAGCAGCTTAGTGGGGACAGGGAACTCTGGAAACACCATATATTTT. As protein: CASSLVGTGNSGNTIYF.

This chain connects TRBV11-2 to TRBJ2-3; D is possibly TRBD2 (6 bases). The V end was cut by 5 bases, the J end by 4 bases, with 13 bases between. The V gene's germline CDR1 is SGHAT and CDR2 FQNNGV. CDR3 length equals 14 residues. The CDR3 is CASSPGLISDTQYF. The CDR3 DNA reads TGTGCCAGCAGCCCGGGACTTATCTCAGATACGCAGTATTTT.

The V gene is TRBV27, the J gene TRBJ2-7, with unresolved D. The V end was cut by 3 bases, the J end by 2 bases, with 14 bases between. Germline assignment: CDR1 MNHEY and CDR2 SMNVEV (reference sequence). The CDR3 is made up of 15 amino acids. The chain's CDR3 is CASSFSTQSTYEQYF. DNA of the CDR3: TGTGCCAGCAGTTTTAGCACCCAATCCACCTACGAGCAGTACTTC.

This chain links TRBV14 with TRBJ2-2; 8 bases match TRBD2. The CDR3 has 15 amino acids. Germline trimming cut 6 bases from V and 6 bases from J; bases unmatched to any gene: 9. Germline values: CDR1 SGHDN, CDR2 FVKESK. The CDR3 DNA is TGTGCCAGCAGACCAAGCGGGAGCTCTGCCGGGGAGCTGTTTTTT. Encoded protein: CASRPSGSSAGELFF.

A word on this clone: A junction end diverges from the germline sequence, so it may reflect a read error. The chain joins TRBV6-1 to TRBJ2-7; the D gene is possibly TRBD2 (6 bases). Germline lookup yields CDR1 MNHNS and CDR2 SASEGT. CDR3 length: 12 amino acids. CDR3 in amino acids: CASSTFQVGEDF. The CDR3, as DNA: TGTGCCAGCAGTACCTTTCAGGTAGGGGAGGACTTC.

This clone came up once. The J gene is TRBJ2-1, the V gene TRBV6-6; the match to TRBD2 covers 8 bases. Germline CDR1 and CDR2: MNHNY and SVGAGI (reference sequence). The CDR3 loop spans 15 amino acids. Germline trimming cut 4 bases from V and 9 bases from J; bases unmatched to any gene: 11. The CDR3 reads CASSLISGKDGEQFF. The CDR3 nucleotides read TGTGCCAGCAGTTTAATTAGCGGGAAGGACGGTGAGCAGTTCTTC.

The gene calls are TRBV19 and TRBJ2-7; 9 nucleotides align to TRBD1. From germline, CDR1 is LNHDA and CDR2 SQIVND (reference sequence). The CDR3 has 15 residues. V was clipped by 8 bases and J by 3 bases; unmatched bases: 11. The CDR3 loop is CASGAPGQGVYEQYF. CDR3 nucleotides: TGTGCCAGTGGGGCGCCGGGACAGGGTGTCTACGAGCAGTACTTC.